The clone carrying this TCR beta chain was counted many times. As yet, its antigen is unknown. V was pared by 6 bases and J by 2 bases, with 7 bases between. The CDR3 has 12 residues. Germline CDR1 reads SNHLY; CDR2 reads FYNNEI. These data come from a study of T cell repertoires in cytomegalovirus infection. About the study: An indication of both CMV infection and matching HLA type came from public TCR beta signatures. Regarding the study as a whole: HLA-C-restricted CMV clonotypes gave the most frequent clonotype in two of eight donors. Pooled public TCR beta family frequency picked out CMV carriers with the relevant HLA.

MiXCR, applied by TCRdb to the reads, yields one record per CDR3 protein. The sample consists of roughly 500,000 distinct CDR3 sequences, approximately 11% of them appearing once. The source is a human donor in good health (CMV status not recorded). Some clones in this sample may be carry-over from other donors' samples. The sequenced sample was PBMCs. The chain employs TRBV2 and TRBJ1-1, with D unclear. The CDR3 nucleotides are TGTGCCAGCAGACTGGACAACACTGAAGCTTTCTTT. Its protein is CASRLDNTEAFF.